This TCR beta chain derives from a study of CXCR3-negative and CXCR3-positive naive CD8 T cells. Findings and caveats of the study: The TRBV-TRBJ usage of naive CXCR3-negative and CXCR3-positive cells was similar, but that of memory cells differed. Comparably high diversity was seen in both naive subsets, and much lower diversity in memory CD8+ cells. Compared with CXCR3-negative naive cells, CXCR3-positive naive cells showed more hydrophobic TRB CDR3s.

The libraries of TRB cDNA were prepared using 5' RACE with UMI labels. One entry per CDR3 protein, without DNA, is what TCRdb gives after re-calling the 5' RACE reads. This sample contains tens of thousands of distinct CDR3 sequences. Per germline, CDR1 MNHEY and CDR2 SMNVEV (reference sequence). The CDR3 runs to 15 residues. Triplicates of over 250,000 cells were sorted from each CD8+ T cell subset. Of note for this clonotype: The antigen is not known.

The sequencing sample was made of naive CXCR3+ CD8+ T cells from blood. Described subset: CD45RO-CCR7+CD27+CD95- naive CD8+ T cells expressing CXCR3 (TNR3+). The receptor comes from a human donor in good health. Some clones in this sample may be carry-over from other donors' samples. The rearrangement joins TRBV27 to TRBJ2-1; TCRdb designates TRBD2, a call that cannot be tested without DNA. CDR3 loop: CASSTPSGRYYEQFF.